This TCR beta chain was captured by sequencing in a study of T cell responses to AZD1222 COVID-19 vaccine. Turning to the study itself: Combined were second doses at about 4 or about 12 weeks.

Study-wide points: Clonal diversity was possibly underestimated, and the donors were mostly white British, with more females. Spike-specific TCR depth and breadth grew after two AZD1222 doses. Repertoire collection took place solely once the T cell response had peaked.

Only in-frame clones appear in the TCRdb table, and some are missing; sequencing was by immunoSEQ multiplex PCR. This sample has about 170,000 clones, with around nine tenths found just once. With regard to this clone: Its antigen is unidentified.

The CDR3 is 12 residues long. Between the trimmed V and J ends, which lost 3 bases and 7 bases, there was a span of 9 bases. Germline lookup yields CDR1 SGHTA and CDR2 FQGNSA. This material consisted of peripheral blood, taken on day 0 of AZD1222 vaccination. The TCR sequence derives from an adult in good health. This chain connects TRBV7-2 to TRBJ1-1; possible D gene TRBD1, 5 bases. The CDR3 loop reads CASSLTAYEAFF. The CDR3 nucleotides read TGTGCCAGCAGCTTGACAGCTTATGAAGCTTTCTTT.